These 27 T cell receptor beta chains were all obtained from the same sample, sequenced in a study of cytomegalovirus exposure and HLA in healthy donors. Both 60 Vbeta primers and 13 Jbeta primers went into the PCR. Produced via immunoSEQ multiplex PCR; TCRdb's table is partial and in-frame only. The table includes hundreds of thousands of clones, about 79% detected once. Sample: PBMCs. The receptor source for this set is a male donor in good health and CMV-seronegative.

The V call is TRBV28, the J call TRBJ1-2, with a tentative D call TRBD1 (6 bases). Trimming cost V 5 bases and J 4 bases, with 14 bases left between them. The CDR3 contains 14 residues. Germline CDR1 and CDR2: MDHEN and SYDVKM. CDR3 in DNA: TGTGCCAGCAGTCTACAGGGCCTCGGCTATGGCTACACCTTC. Translating it yields CASSLQGLGYGYTF.

The chain employs TRBV27 and TRBJ2-6; perhaps TRBD2 as D (6 bases). The V and J ends lost 5 bases and 4 bases respectively, with 12 bases between them. The CDR3 spans 15 residues. CDR1 is MNHEY and CDR2 is SMNVEV in the germline V gene (reference sequence). DNA of the CDR3: TGTGCCAGCAGTGAGGGACTGAACGGGGCCAACGTCCTGACTTTC. Its translation: CASSEGLNGANVLTF.

This clone has only one observation. The chain joins TRBV6-5 to TRBJ2-7; TRBD1 matches at 10 bases. The trim removed 5 bases at V and 5 bases at J, leaving 3 bases unmatched. Germline-derived CDR1 and CDR2 are MNHEY and SVGAGI. CDR3 size: 13 residues. CDR3 loop: CASSRTGGDEQYF. CDR3 nucleotides: TGTGCCAGCAGTAGGACAGGGGGGGACGAGCAGTACTTC.

This chain connects TRBV6-4 to TRBJ2-1, with 8 bases that match TRBD1. V lost 4 bases and J lost 4; bases outside the gene matches: 6. The CDR3 contains 15 residues. CDR1 MRHNA and CDR2 SNTAGT come from the germline V gene. The CDR3 DNA is TGTGCCAGCAGTGGGGCCGGGACAGGTTACAATGAGCAGTTCTTC. Its translation is CASSGAGTGYNEQFF.

V and J are TRBV27 and TRBJ1-2; D not certain. The CDR3 is 13 amino acids. Germline assignment: CDR1 MNHEY and CDR2 SMNVEV (reference sequence). Trimming pared 6 bases from V and 3 bases from J, leaving 11 bases between. The CDR3 sequence: CASRHFRDYGYTF. CDR3 coding DNA: TGTGCCAGCAGACACTTCCGGGACTATGGCTACACCTTC.

The chain combines TRBV28 with TRBJ2-7; TRBD1 aligns across 7 bases. The junction had 8 bases not matched to a gene; V was cut back by 2 bases and J by 4 bases. Per germline, CDR1 MDHEN and CDR2 SYDVKM. The length of the CDR3 is 15 residues. The CDR3 region is CASSLVPHRGYEQYF. The CDR3 nucleotides read TGTGCCAGCAGTTTAGTACCCCACAGGGGTTACGAGCAGTACTTC.

The J gene is TRBJ2-4, the V gene TRBV5-1; 12 nucleotides match TRBD1. The V and J ends lost 6 bases and 8 bases, in that order; junction bases with no gene match: 9. CDR3 size: 15 residues. Germline V lookup: CDR1 SGHRS, CDR2 YFSETQ. The CDR3: CASKGQGAAGDIQYF. CDR3 nucleotide sequence: TGCGCCAGCAAGGGACAGGGGGCCGCGGGTGACATTCAGTACTTC.

The J gene is TRBJ2-7, the V gene TRBV18; TRBD1 matches 10 bases. V was pared by 4 bases and J by 3 bases, with 6 bases of the junction left unmatched. Germline loops: CDR1 KGHSH, CDR2 LQKENI. The CDR3 covers 15 residues. The CDR3 DNA is TGTGCCAGCTCACTACAGGGACAGGGGCTCTACGAGCAGTACTTC. Its translation is CASSLQGQGLYEQYF.

This clone was recorded a few times. This sequence joins TRBV5-1 and TRBJ2-2; 7 bases agree with TRBD1. Looked up from germline, CDR1 is SGHRS and CDR2 is YFSETQ. The CDR3 consists of 14 residues. The trim removed 4 bases at V and 2 bases at J, leaving 2 bases unmatched. The chain's CDR3 is CASSGTANTGELFF. The CDR3 DNA sequence: TGCGCCAGCAGCGGGACAGCCAACACCGGGGAGCTGTTTTTT.

The J gene is TRBJ1-2, the V gene TRBV5-6, with 9 bases aligning to TRBD1. V lost 4 bases to trimming and J lost 4 bases; unmatched junction nucleotides: 8. Germline CDR1 SGHDT, CDR2 YYEEEE. The CDR3 extends over 15 amino acids. In DNA, the CDR3 is TGTGCCAGCAGCCTCGGACAGGGGAAAGGCTATGGCTACACCTTC. This encodes CASSLGQGKGYGYTF.

The chain uses TRBV6-5 and TRBJ1-1; 7 bases line up with TRBD1. The junction had 7 bases not matched to a gene; V was cut back by 6 bases and J by 6 bases. Looked up from germline, CDR1 is MNHEY and CDR2 is SVGAGI. CDR3 length: 13 amino acids. The CDR3, as DNA: TGTGCCAGCAGAATACAGGGGTTATCTGAAGCTTTCTTT. Translation gives CASRIQGLSEAFF.

The sample holds one count of this clone. V gene TRBV5-6 combines with J gene TRBJ2-1, with 7 bases that match TRBD2. The CDR3 sequence is 18 residues long. Trimming removed 0 bases from V and 5 bases from J; junction bases left unmatched: 14. Germline CDR1 reads SGHDT; CDR2 reads YYEEEE. The DNA for the CDR3 is TGTGCCAGCAGCTTGGATAGGCGGGCGGGAGCTTTCCACAATGAGCAGTTCTTC. Residues: CASSLDRRAGAFHNEQFF.

The chain couples TRBV11-3 to TRBJ2-1; TRBD2 is a possible D gene (7 bases). V was shortened by 1 base and J by 6 bases, with 19 bases between the two germline ends. The CDR3 length is 17 residues. CDR1 SGHNT and CDR2 YENEEA come from the germline V gene. CDR3 sequence: CASSLGGAGASGNEQFF. The CDR3 region has the DNA TGTGCCAGCAGCTTAGGCGGGGCGGGGGCCTCAGGCAATGAGCAGTTCTTC.

This chain joins TRBV18 and TRBJ2-7; possible D gene TRBD1, 6 bases. The germline V gene has CDR1 KGHSH and CDR2 LQKENI. The CDR3 totals 15 residues. V gave up 5 bases and J gave up 0 bases, with 14 bases separating them. CDR3 protein: CASSGYRDNSYEQYF. The CDR3 coding sequence is TGTGCCAGCTCAGGGTACCGGGACAACTCCTACGAGCAGTACTTC.

The chain combines TRBV11-3 with TRBJ2-7, with 8 bases identical to TRBD2. CDR3 length: 17 amino acids. Trimming cost V 1 base and J 0 bases; bases outside gene matches: 8. Germline-derived CDR1 and CDR2 are SGHNT and YENEEA. CDR3 nucleotides: TGTGCCAGCAGCTTAGGGGGAGCGGGGGCCCCCTCCTACGAGCAGTACTTC. This gives the protein CASSLGGAGAPSYEQYF.

The J gene is TRBJ1-6, the V gene TRBV5-4, with 9 positions matching TRBD1. The CDR3 length is 14 residues. Losses at the gene ends were 7 bases for V and 9 bases for J; bases not matched to a gene: 8. The germline CDR1 and CDR2 sequences are SGHNT and YYREEE (reference sequence). CDR3 coding DNA: TGTGCCAGCTCTAACCGGGACAGGGTTTCACCCCTCCACTTT. The encoded protein is CASSNRDRVSPLHF. The variable domain in full, with the rest retrieved from reference TRBV5-4 and TRBJ1-6, is ETGVTQSPTHLIKTRGQQVTLRCSSQSGHNTVSWYQQALGQGPQFIFQYYREEENGRGNFPPRFSGLQFPNYSSELNVNALELDDSALYLCASSNRDRVSPLHFGNGTRLTVT.

This chain joins TRBV6-1 and TRBJ1-4; 10 nucleotides line up with TRBD1. The germline gives CDR1 MNHNS, CDR2 SASEGT. The length of the CDR3 is 15 residues. J lost 6 bases, V lost 0 bases, and 1 base had no gene match. CDR3 bases: TGTGCCAGCAGTGAAGCAGGGACAGGGGATGAAAAACTGTTTTTT. Amino acid sequence: CASSEAGTGDEKLFF.

The chain has TRBV5-4 and TRBJ2-2, with D tentatively TRBD1 (6 bases). The CDR3 is made up of 15 amino acids. Between the trimmed V and J ends, which lost 4 bases and 1 base, there was a span of 11 bases. Germline V lookup: CDR1 SGHNT, CDR2 YYREEE (reference sequence). In nucleotides, the CDR3 is TGTGCCAGCAGCCTTCCACAGGGGAACACCGGGGAGCTGTTTTTT. Its protein is CASSLPQGNTGELFF.

The J gene is TRBJ1-4, the V gene TRBV9, with D tentatively TRBD1 (5 bases). This CDR3 spans 15 amino acids. V lost 0 bases to trimming and J lost 3 bases, with 9 bases between them. Per the germline V gene, CDR1 is SGDLS and CDR2 is YYNGEE. The CDR3 here is CASSVVGGPNEKLFF. The CDR3 DNA follows: TGTGCCAGCAGCGTAGTGGGGGGACCTAATGAAAAACTGTTTTTT.

The CDR3 sequence is CASSRLNSGANVLTF. In DNA, the CDR3 is TGTGCCAGCAGCCGGTTAAACTCTGGGGCCAACGTCCTGACTTTC. The rearrangement links TRBV7-3 to TRBJ2-6, with no clear D. Germline V CDR1 and CDR2: SGHTA, FQGTGA. The CDR3 length is 15 residues. Trimming stripped 5 bases from V and 0 bases from J, with 8 bases between.

There are a few counts of this clone. CDR3: CASSPRGSGNEQFF. Written as DNA, the CDR3 is TGTGCCAGCAGCCCGCGGGGTTCAGGCAATGAGCAGTTCTTC. The chain employs TRBV7-9 and TRBJ2-1; D perhaps matches TRBD2 (6 bases). V lost 5 bases and J lost 6, with 14 bases in between. The CDR3 consists of 14 residues. Germline CDR1 reads SEHNR; CDR2 reads FQNEAQ (reference sequence). Full variable domain (missing parts from reference TRBV7-9 and TRBJ2-1): DTGVSQNPRHKITKRGQNVTFRCDPISEHNRLYWYRQTLGQGPEFLTYFQNEAQLEKSRLLSDRFSAERPKGSFSTLEIQRTEQGDSAMYLCASSPRGSGNEQFFGPGTRLTVL.

This clone came up once. V is TRBV9 and J is TRBJ2-2; 8 bases line up with TRBD1. Germline assignment: CDR1 SGDLS and CDR2 YYNGEE. Unmatched junction bases numbered 8, after V lost 3 bases and J lost 4 bases. The CDR3 runs 16 residues. The CDR3 DNA sequence: TGTGCCAGCAGCGCTGGGACAGGCTTTACCACCGGGGAGCTGTTTTTT. This codes for CASSAGTGFTTGELFF.

The rearrangement joins TRBV5-1 to TRBJ1-6, with D possibly matching TRBD1 (6 bases). The ends were cut back, 4 bases at V and 5 bases at J, with 19 bases in the middle. CDR1 is SGHRS, CDR2 YFSETQ, per germline. The CDR3 runs 17 residues. DNA for the CDR3: TGCGCCAGCAGCCCTTCCCTCAGGGGCTGGGATAATTCACCCCTCCACTTT. Translated: CASSPSLRGWDNSPLHF.

The chain recombines TRBV30 with TRBJ2-1, with D perhaps TRBD2 (5 bases). There are 13 residues in the CDR3. Per germline, CDR1 GTSNPN and CDR2 SVGIG (reference sequence). With 0 bases removed from V and 4 bases from J, the gap between germline ends came to 7 bases. The CDR3 loop is CAWSVGGYNEQFF. In nucleotides, the CDR3 is TGTGCCTGGAGTGTGGGCGGGTACAATGAGCAGTTCTTC.

The chain has TRBV9 and TRBJ2-3; no definite D call. Germline CDR1 SGDLS, CDR2 YYNGEE. V was pared by 4 bases and J by 3 bases, with 9 bases between. CDR3 length: 13 residues. The CDR3 sequence: CASSTQSTDTQYF. The CDR3 DNA sequence: TGTGCCAGCAGCACCCAGTCAACAGATACGCAGTATTTT.

The chain combines TRBV7-9 with TRBJ2-7; no definite D call. The CDR3 runs to 14 residues. Trimming removed 1 base from V and 3 bases from J, with 10 bases in between. The germline gives CDR1 SEHNR, CDR2 FQNEAQ (reference sequence). The DNA of the CDR3 is TGTGCCAGCAGCTTAGATAACACCATCTACGAGCAGTACTTC. This sequence encodes CASSLDNTIYEQYF. The full variable domain, with the rest looked up from reference TRBV7-9 and TRBJ2-7, is DTGVSQNPRHKITKRGQNVTFRCDPISEHNRLYWYRQTLGQGPEFLTYFQNEAQLEKSRLLSDRFSAERPKGSFSTLEIQRTEQGDSAMYLCASSLDNTIYEQYFGPGTRLTVT.

The chain has TRBV6-6 and TRBJ2-7; possible D gene TRBD1, 5 bases. V was clipped by 5 bases and J by 0 bases, with 14 bases between them. In germline, CDR1 is MNHNY, CDR2 SVGAGI (reference sequence). The CDR3 contains 15 residues. The CDR3 DNA reads TGTGCCAGCAGTAGCCCCGGTGACAGCTCCTACGAGCAGTACTTC. Its translation is CASSSPGDSSYEQYF.